The 11 T cell receptor beta chains below were found in one sample sequenced in a study of blood T cell repertoires in COVID-19. Data came from immunoSEQ multiplex PCR; TCRdb stores just in-frame clones and leaves some out. The data contain about 170,000 clones, 70% to 85% of them singletons. Sequenced: PBMCs or T cells enriched from blood (not recorded which). These receptors all stem from a woman in her 70s in a cohort exposed to, infected with or recovered from COVID-19 (not recorded which).

The V and J genes are TRBV10-3 and TRBJ2-7; TRBD1 is a possible D gene (5 bases). Germline CDR1 and CDR2: ENHRY and SYGVKD. CDR3 length equals 15 residues. Trimming cost V 6 bases and J 4 bases, with 19 bases left between them. Written as DNA, the CDR3 is TGTGCCATCAGCATAGGGGTTGGCCCCGGATACGAGCAGTACTTC. Amino acids: CAISIGVGPGYEQYF.

The chain couples TRBV6-5 to TRBJ1-6; a weak D match, TRBD1 (6 bases). CDR1 is MNHEY and CDR2 is SVGAGI in the germline V gene. CDR3 size: 13 residues. V lost 7 bases to trimming and J lost 7 bases, with 11 bases between them. CDR3 loop: CASTDSDNSPLHF. Here the CDR3 DNA reads TGTGCCAGCACGGACAGTGACAATTCACCCCTCCACTTT.

The chain joins TRBV7-2 to TRBJ1-5; the match to TRBD1 covers 12 bases. Germline loops: CDR1 SGHTA, CDR2 FQGNSA. This CDR3 spans 15 amino acids. The trim removed 5 bases at V and 6 bases at J, leaving 5 bases unmatched. The DNA for the CDR3 is TGTGCCAGCAGCATGGGACAGGGGGCTTCTCAGCCCCAGCATTTT. Translated, it gives CASSMGQGASQPQHF. Drawing the rest from reference TRBV7-2 and TRBJ1-5, the complete variable domain is GAGVSQSPSNKVTEKGKDVELRCDPISGHTALYWYRQSLGQGLEFLIYFQGNSAPDKSGLPSDRFSAERTGGSVSTLTIQRTQQEDSAVYLCASSMGQGASQPQHFGDGTRLSIL.

The V call is TRBV6-5, the J call TRBJ1-1, with TRBD1 identical over 7 bases. The J segment lost 7 bases and the V segment lost 7 bases, leaving 3 bases of the junction unmatched. This CDR3 has 11 residues. Germline V gene data show CDR1 as MNHEY and CDR2 as SVGAGI. The CDR3 is CASTGGIEAFF. The CDR3 nucleotides read TGTGCCAGCACAGGGGGTATTGAAGCTTTCTTT.

The chain employs TRBV19 and TRBJ2-1, with a tentative D call TRBD2 (7 bases). Germline V CDR1 and CDR2: LNHDA, SQIVND (reference sequence). The CDR3 is 15 residues long. V shed 3 bases and J shed 6 bases, with 15 bases lying between them. This CDR3 reads CASSMGGRGGNEQFF. The CDR3 DNA reads as TGTGCCAGTAGTATGGGGGGGAGGGGGGGCAATGAGCAGTTCTTC.

The chain links TRBV6-1 to TRBJ1-1; D not certain. From germline, CDR1 is MNHNS and CDR2 SASEGT. V was clipped by 3 bases and J by 7 bases, with 12 bases between them. CDR3 size: 13 residues. The CDR3 DNA is TGTGCCAGCAGTGAGTCGGGGTACGGTGAAGCTTTCTTT. Its translation is CASSESGYGEAFF.

This clone was observed a handful of times. The rearrangement joins TRBV27 to TRBJ2-5; the match to TRBD2 covers 9 bases. The germline V gene has CDR1 MNHEY and CDR2 SMNVEV (reference sequence). The CDR3 runs 16 residues. V shed 3 bases and J 0 bases; nucleotides not matched to a gene: 5. The CDR3 loop reads CASSFSSGVYQETQYF. The CDR3 DNA sequence: TGTGCCAGCAGTTTTTCTAGCGGGGTATACCAAGAGACCCAGTACTTC.

This clone was observed once. The J gene is TRBJ1-4, the V gene TRBV5-4; TRBD1 might be the D (6 bases). Germline V gene sequence: CDR1 SGHNT, CDR2 YYREEE (reference sequence). V gave up 4 bases and J gave up 0 bases, with 7 bases separating them. There are 14 residues in the CDR3. As DNA, the CDR3 is TGTGCCAGCAGCCCAGGGGCAACTAATGAAAAACTGTTTTTT. It encodes CASSPGATNEKLFF.

This chain connects TRBV29-1 to TRBJ2-5; 9 bases are a match to TRBD1. This CDR3 has 13 amino acids. With V trimmed by 8 bases and J by 5 bases, 9 bases remained unmatched. Germline CDR1 and CDR2: SQVTM and ANQGSEA. The CDR3 protein is CSSSTGTGETQYF. In DNA form, the CDR3 reads TGCAGCTCCTCAACGGGGACAGGGGAGACCCAGTACTTC.

CDR3 DNA sequence: TGTGCCAGCAGCTTAGCGCTAGGCGGGAGAAGAAATGAGCAGTTCTTC. It encodes CASSLALGGRRNEQFF. The chain employs TRBV7-2 and TRBJ2-1; 7 bases agree with TRBD2. The CDR3 consists of 16 residues. Germline CDR1 reads SGHTA; CDR2 reads FQGNSA. J was trimmed by 7 bases and V by 0 bases; bases with no gene match: 9.

The rearrangement uses TRBV18 and TRBJ2-3; 11 bases match TRBD2. Germline lookup yields CDR1 KGHSH and CDR2 LQKENI. V trimming: 3 bases; J trimming: 6 bases; junction bases outside the gene matches: 11. CDR3 size: 17 residues. CDR3 nucleotides: TGTGCCAGCTCACCTCCAGTAGCGGGAGGGCCGTCGGATACGCAGTATTTT. It codes for CASSPPVAGGPSDTQYF.